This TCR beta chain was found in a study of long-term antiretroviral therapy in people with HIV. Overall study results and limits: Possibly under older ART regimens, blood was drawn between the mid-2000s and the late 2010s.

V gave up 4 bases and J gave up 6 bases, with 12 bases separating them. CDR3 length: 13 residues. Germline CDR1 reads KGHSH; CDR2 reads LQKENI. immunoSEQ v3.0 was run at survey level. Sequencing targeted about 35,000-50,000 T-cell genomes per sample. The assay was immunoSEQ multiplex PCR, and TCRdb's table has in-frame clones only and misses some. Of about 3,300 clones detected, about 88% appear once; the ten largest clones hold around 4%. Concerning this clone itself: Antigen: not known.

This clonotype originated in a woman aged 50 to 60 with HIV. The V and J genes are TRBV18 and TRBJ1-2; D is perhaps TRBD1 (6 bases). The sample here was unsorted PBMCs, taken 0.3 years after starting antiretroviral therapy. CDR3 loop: CASSLQGLHGYTF. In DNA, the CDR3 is TGTGCCAGCTCACTACAGGGCTTGCATGGCTACACCTTC.